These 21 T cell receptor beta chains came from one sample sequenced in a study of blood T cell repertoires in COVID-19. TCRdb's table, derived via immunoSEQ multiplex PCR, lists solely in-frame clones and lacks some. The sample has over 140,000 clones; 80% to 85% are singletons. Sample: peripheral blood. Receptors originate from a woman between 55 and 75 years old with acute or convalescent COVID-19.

CDR3 coding DNA: TGTGCCAGCAGCAAAGGGACAGGTACCTACGAGCAGTACTTC. This encodes CASSKGTGTYEQYF. The V call is TRBV5-4, the J call TRBJ2-7; 8 bases line up with TRBD1. The junction had 5 bases not matched to a gene; V was cut back by 4 bases and J by 2 bases. Germline values: CDR1 SGHNT, CDR2 YYREEE (reference sequence). This CDR3 is 14 amino acids long.

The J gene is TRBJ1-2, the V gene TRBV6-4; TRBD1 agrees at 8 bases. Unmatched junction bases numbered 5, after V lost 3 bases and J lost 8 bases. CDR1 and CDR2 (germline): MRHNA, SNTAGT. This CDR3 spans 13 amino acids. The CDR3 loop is CASSEDRGGGYTF. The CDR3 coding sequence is TGTGCCAGCAGTGAAGACAGGGGTGGCGGCTACACCTTC.

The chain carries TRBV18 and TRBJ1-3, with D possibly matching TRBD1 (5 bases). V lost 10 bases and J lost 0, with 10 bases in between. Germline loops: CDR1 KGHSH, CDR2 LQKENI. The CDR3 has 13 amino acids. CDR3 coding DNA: TGTGCCACCAATACAGGCTCTGGAAACACCATATATTTT. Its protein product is CATNTGSGNTIYF.

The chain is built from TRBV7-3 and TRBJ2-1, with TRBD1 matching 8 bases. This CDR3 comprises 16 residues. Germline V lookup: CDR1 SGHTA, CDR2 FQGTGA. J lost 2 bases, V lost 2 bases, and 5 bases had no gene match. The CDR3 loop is CASSLGGQVTYNEQFF. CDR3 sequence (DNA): TGTGCCAGCAGCTTAGGGGGACAGGTTACCTACAATGAGCAGTTCTTC. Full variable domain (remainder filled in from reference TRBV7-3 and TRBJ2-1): GAGVSQTPSNKVTEKGKYVELRCDPISGHTALYWYRQSLGQGPEFLIYFQGTGAADDSGLPNDRFFAVRPEGSVSTLKIQRTERGDSAVYLCASSLGGQVTYNEQFFGPGTRLTVL.

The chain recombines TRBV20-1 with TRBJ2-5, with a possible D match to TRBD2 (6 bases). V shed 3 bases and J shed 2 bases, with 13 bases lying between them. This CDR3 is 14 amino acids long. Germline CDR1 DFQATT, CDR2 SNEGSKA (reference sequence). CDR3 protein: CSASASVSQETQYF. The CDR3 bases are TGCAGTGCTAGTGCTAGCGTATCGCAAGAGACCCAGTACTTC.

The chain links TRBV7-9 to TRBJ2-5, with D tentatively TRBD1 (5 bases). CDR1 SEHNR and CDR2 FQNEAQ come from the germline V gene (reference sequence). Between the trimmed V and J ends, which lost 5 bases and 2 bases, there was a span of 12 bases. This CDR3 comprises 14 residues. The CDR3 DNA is TGTGCCAGCAGCCCGCAACAGGTACAAGAGACCCAGTACTTC. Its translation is CASSPQQVQETQYF. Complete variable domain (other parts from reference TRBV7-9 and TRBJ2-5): DTGVSQNPRHKITKRGQNVTFRCDPISEHNRLYWYRQTLGQGPEFLTYFQNEAQLEKSRLLSDRFSAERPKGSFSTLEIQRTEQGDSAMYLCASSPQQVQETQYFGPGTRLLVL.

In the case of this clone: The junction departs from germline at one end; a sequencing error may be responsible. CDR3 protein: CASSQERTGPQAF. CDR3 coding DNA: TGTGCCAGCAGCCAAGAAAGGACAGGGCCCCAGGCCTTT. V and J are TRBV3-1 (or the pseudogene TRBV3-2) and TRBJ1-1; 8 nucleotides match TRBD1. In germline, CDR1 is LGHDT, CDR2 YNNKEL (reference sequence). The CDR3 totals 13 residues.

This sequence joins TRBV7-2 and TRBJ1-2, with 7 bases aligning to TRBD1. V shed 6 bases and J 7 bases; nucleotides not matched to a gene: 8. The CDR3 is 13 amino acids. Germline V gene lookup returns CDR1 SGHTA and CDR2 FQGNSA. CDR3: CASRPTGNSGYTF. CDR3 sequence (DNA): TGTGCCAGCAGACCGACAGGGAACAGTGGCTACACCTTC. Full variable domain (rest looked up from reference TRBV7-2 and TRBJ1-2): GAGVSQSPSNKVTEKGKDVELRCDPISGHTALYWYRQSLGQGLEFLIYFQGNSAPDKSGLPSDRFSAERTGGSVSTLTIQRTQQEDSAVYLCASRPTGNSGYTFGSGTRLTVV.

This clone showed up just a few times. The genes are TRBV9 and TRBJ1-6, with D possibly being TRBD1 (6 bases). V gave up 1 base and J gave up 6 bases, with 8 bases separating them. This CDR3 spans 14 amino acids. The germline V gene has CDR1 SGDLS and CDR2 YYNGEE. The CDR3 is CASSVRTVNSPLHF. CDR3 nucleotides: TGTGCCAGCAGCGTAAGGACAGTTAATTCACCCCTCCACTTT.

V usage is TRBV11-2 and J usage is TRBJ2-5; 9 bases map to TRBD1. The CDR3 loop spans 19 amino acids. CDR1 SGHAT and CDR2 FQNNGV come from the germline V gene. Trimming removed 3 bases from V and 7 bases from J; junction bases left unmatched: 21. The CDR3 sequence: CASSLMGPPGQGSLGTQYF. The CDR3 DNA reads TGTGCCAGCAGCTTGATGGGACCCCCGGGACAGGGTTCCCTGGGGACCCAGTACTTC.

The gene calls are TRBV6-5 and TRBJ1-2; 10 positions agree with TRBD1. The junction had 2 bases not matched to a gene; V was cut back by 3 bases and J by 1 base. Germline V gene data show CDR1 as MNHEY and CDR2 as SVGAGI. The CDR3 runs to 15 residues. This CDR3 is CASSYRDRGNYGYTF. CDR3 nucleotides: TGTGCCAGCAGTTATCGGGACAGGGGTAACTATGGCTACACCTTC.

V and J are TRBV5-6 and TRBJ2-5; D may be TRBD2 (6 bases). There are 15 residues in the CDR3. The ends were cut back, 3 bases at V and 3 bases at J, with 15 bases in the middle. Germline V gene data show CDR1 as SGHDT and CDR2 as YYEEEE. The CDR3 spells CASSWTLDYEETQYF. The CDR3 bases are TGTGCCAGCAGCTGGACCTTGGACTACGAAGAGACCCAGTACTTC.

The CDR3, as DNA: TGTGCCAGCTCACCGAATCGGCGGGGGGAAGCTTTCTTT. It specifies CASSPNRRGEAFF. The chain combines TRBV18 with TRBJ1-1, with D possibly being TRBD1 (5 bases). Per the germline V gene, CDR1 is KGHSH and CDR2 is LQKENI. This CDR3 comprises 13 residues. Trimming stripped 3 bases from V and 8 bases from J, with 13 bases between.

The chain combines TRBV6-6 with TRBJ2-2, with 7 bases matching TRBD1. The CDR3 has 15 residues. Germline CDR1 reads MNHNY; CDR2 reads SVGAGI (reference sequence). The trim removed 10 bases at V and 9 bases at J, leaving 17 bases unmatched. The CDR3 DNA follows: TGTGCCACAACATCCGGGACAGACTTCCGACGGGAGCTGTTTTTT. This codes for CATTSGTDFRRELFF.

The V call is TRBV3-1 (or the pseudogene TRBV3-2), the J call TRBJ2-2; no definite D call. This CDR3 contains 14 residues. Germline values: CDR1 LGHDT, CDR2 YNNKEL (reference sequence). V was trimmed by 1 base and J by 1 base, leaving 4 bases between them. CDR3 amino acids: CASSQAQNTGELFF. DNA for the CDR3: TGTGCCAGCAGCCAAGCACAGAACACCGGGGAGCTGTTTTTT.

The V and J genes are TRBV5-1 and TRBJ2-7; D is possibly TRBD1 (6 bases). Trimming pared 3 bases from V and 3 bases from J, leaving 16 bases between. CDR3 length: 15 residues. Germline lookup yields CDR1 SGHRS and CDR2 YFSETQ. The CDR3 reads CASSYGTSTLYEQYF. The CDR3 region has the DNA TGCGCCAGCAGCTATGGGACATCGACTCTCTACGAGCAGTACTTC.

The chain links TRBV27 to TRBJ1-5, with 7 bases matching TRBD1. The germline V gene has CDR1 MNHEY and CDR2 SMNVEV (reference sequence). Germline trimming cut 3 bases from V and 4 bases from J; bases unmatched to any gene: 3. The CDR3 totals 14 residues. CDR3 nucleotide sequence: TGTGCCAGCAGTTTCCTACAGGGGAATCAGCCCCAGCATTTT. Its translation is CASSFLQGNQPQHF.

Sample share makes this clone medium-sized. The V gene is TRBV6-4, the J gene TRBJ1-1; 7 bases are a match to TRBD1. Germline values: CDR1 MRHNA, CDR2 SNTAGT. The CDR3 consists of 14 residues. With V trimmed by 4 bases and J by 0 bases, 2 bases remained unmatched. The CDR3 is CASSAGGVNTEAFF. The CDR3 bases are TGTGCCAGCAGTGCAGGGGGTGTGAACACTGAAGCTTTCTTT.

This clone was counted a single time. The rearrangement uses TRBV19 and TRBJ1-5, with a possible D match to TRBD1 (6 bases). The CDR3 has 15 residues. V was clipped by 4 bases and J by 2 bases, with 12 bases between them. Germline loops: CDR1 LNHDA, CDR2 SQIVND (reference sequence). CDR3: CASSKEWTGNQPQHF. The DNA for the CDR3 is TGTGCCAGTAGTAAGGAGTGGACAGGCAATCAGCCCCAGCATTTT.

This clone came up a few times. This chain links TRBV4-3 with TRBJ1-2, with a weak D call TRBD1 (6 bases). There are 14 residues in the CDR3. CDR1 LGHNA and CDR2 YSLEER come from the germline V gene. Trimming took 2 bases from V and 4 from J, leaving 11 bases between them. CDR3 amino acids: CASSQSDRIYGYTF. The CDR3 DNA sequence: TGCGCCAGCAGCCAATCCGACAGGATCTATGGCTACACCTTC.

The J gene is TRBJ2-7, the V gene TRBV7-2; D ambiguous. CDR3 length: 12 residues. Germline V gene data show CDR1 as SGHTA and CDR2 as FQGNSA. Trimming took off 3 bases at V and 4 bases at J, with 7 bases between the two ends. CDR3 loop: CASSFNLYEQYF. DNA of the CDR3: TGTGCCAGCAGCTTTAATCTTTACGAGCAGTACTTC.